The rows below give T cell receptor beta chains drawn from one sample of a study of blood T cell repertoires in COVID-19. Sequenced by immunoSEQ multiplex PCR; TCRdb stores in-frame clones only, minus some. The table shows 250,000 or so clones, with more than 75% occurring only once. The specimen sequenced was PBMCs or T cells enriched from blood (not recorded which). Receptor source: a woman aged 45-65 years who had recovered from COVID-19. Both conserved end residues are part of each CDR3. The D gene is left open where the match is weak. Not all rows give a size; the values are once, few, many and, for expanded clones, a class.

d_call,cdr3_length,v_call,clone_size,j_call,cdr3_aa,cdr3_nt
.,15,TRBV3-1/TRBV3-2,.,TRBJ1-4,CASSVYPPPQEKLFF,TGTGCCAGCAGCGTATACCCACCACCCCAGGAAAAACTGTTTTTT
TRBD2,16,TRBV4-3,.,TRBJ2-1,CASSQDTSGRSNEQFF,TGCGCCAGCAGCCAAGATACTAGCGGGAGAAGTAATGAGCAGTTCTTC
TRBD1,17,TRBV4-3,.,TRBJ1-2,CASSLHKTGTANYGYTF,TGCGCCAGCAGCCTTCATAAGACCGGGACAGCTAACTATGGCTACACCTTC
.,16,TRBV4-3,.,TRBJ1-6,CASSQVGGGGNSPLHF,TGCGCCAGCAGCCAAGTGGGCGGAGGAGGGAATTCACCCCTCCACTTT
.,15,TRBV9,.,TRBJ1-1,CASGVSQGQNTEAFF,TGTGCCAGCGGGGTGTCACAGGGCCAGAACACTGAAGCTTTCTTT
.,14,TRBV6-5,.,TRBJ1-5,CASSKTGYNQPQHF,TGTGCCAGCAGCAAGACAGGATATAATCAGCCCCAGCATTTT
TRBD2,17,TRBV10-2,once,TRBJ2-3,CASTNARTSGSTDTQYF,TGCGCCAGCACAAATGCTCGGACTAGCGGGAGTACAGATACGCAGTATTTT
TRBD2,15,TRBV4-1,.,TRBJ2-2,CASRQPGAGAGELFF,TGCGCCAGCAGACAGCCCGGAGCGGGAGCCGGGGAGCTGTTTTTT
.,15,TRBV9,.,TRBJ1-6,CASSADSRYNSPLHF,TGTGCCAGCAGCGCCGATAGTAGATATAATTCACCCCTCCACTTT
.,14,TRBV19,.,TRBJ1-2,CASSLRGANYGYTF,TGTGCCAGTAGTCTCAGGGGTGCGAACTATGGCTACACCTTC
TRBD2,20,TRBV19,.,TRBJ2-3,CASSKYPRGTSGGKTDTQYF,TGTGCCAGTAGCAAATACCCCCGCGGGACTAGCGGGGGAAAGACAGATACGCAGTATTTT
.,15,TRBV7-6,.,TRBJ2-1,CASSSTRDIVNEQFF,TGTGCCAGCAGCTCGACCCGGGACATTGTTAATGAGCAGTTCTTC
TRBD2,17,TRBV10-3,.,TRBJ2-1,CAISGRTSGSSYNEQFF,TGTGCCATCAGTGGCAGGACTAGCGGGAGTTCCTACAATGAGCAGTTCTTC
.,14,TRBV19,.,TRBJ1-4,CASSIYGTSEKLFF,TGTGCCAGTAGTATATACGGGACAAGTGAAAAACTGTTTTTT
TRBD1,15,TRBV15,.,TRBJ2-7,CATSREFGRGSEQYF,TGTGCCACCAGCAGAGAATTCGGCAGGGGGAGCGAGCAGTACTTC
TRBD2,17,TRBV4-1,.,TRBJ2-5,CASSQTGASGLQETQYF,TGCGCCAGCAGCCAAACGGGGGCTAGCGGGTTACAAGAGACCCAGTACTTC
.,17,TRBV3-1/TRBV3-2,.,TRBJ2-2,CASSQKLVGGAVGELFF,TGTGCCAGCAGCCAAAAGTTGGTTGGGGGGGCAGTCGGGGAGCTGTTTTTT
TRBD1,15,TRBV25-1,.,TRBJ2-7,CASSQDRGKSYEQYF,TGTGCCAGCAGTCAGGACAGGGGTAAGTCCTACGAGCAGTACTTC
.,13,TRBV9,.,TRBJ1-3,CASSVVPDSQIYF,TGTGCCAGCAGCGTAGTCCCAGACAGCCAGATATATTTT
TRBD1,14,TRBV5-4,.,TRBJ1-2,CASSLGDSIYGYTF,TGTGCCAGCAGCTTGGGGGACAGTATCTATGGCTACACCTTC
.,14,TRBV19,.,TRBJ1-2,CASSISRDYYGYTF,TGTGCCAGTAGTATTAGCAGGGATTACTATGGCTACACCTTC
.,15,TRBV5-1,.,TRBJ1-2,CASSLDGQGNYGYTF,TGCGCCAGCAGCTTGGACGGGCAGGGTAACTATGGCTACACCTTC
.,14,TRBV7-2,.,TRBJ2-2,CASSLIAGQGELFF,TGTGCCAGCAGCTTAATTGCGGGCCAGGGGGAGCTGTTTTTT
.,15,TRBV7-2,.,TRBJ2-1,CASSPSRASHNEQFF,TGTGCCAGCAGCCCCTCGAGGGCCTCCCACAATGAGCAGTTCTTC
.,13,TRBV19,.,TRBJ1-2,CATAVAVNYGYTF,TGTGCCACCGCGGTCGCCGTTAACTATGGCTACACCTTC
TRBD1,14,TRBV28,.,TRBJ2-7,CASSFRTGAYEQYF,TGTGCCAGCAGTTTCCGGACAGGGGCTTACGAGCAGTACTTC
.,17,TRBV18,.,TRBJ1-3,CASSARQATYSGNTIYF,TGTGCCAGCTCAGCGCGACAGGCTACTTACTCTGGAAACACCATATATTTT
.,13,TRBV6-5,once,TRBJ1-3,CASSSGLGNTIYF,TGTGCCAGCAGTTCAGGGTTGGGAAACACCATATATTTT
.,15,TRBV7-9,.,TRBJ1-5,CASSLAGPQYQPQHF,TGTGCCAGCAGCTTAGCGGGGCCGCAATATCAGCCCCAGCATTTT
.,14,TRBV7-2,.,TRBJ2-7,CASSFGHFSYEQYF,TGTGCCAGCAGCTTCGGACACTTCTCCTACGAGCAGTACTTC
.,17,TRBV4-1,.,TRBJ1-6,CASSQYLRGSYNSPLHF,TGCGCCAGCAGCCAGTATCTTAGGGGTTCCTATAATTCACCCCTCCACTTT
.,14,TRBV28,.,TRBJ2-4,CASTAALAKNIQYF,TGTGCCAGCACAGCGGCCCTAGCCAAAAACATTCAGTACTTC
TRBD1,15,TRBV18,.,TRBJ1-6,CASSPPGTGNSPLHF,TGTGCCAGCTCACCACCCGGGACAGGCAATTCACCCCTCCACTTT
.,16,TRBV18,.,TRBJ1-2,CASSPPGGGTLYGYTF,TGTGCCAGCTCACCACCGGGAGGAGGGACCCTCTATGGCTACACCTTC
.,13,TRBV30,.,TRBJ1-6,CASARAYNSPLHF,TGTGCTTCGGCGAGGGCATATAATTCACCCCTCCACTTT
.,16,TRBV9,.,TRBJ1-1,CASSVAPNRVGTEAFF,TGTGCCAGCAGCGTAGCTCCGAACAGGGTGGGCACTGAAGCTTTCTTT
.,16,TRBV4-3,.,TRBJ2-3,CASSQESGYGTDTQYF,TGCGCCAGCAGCCAAGAGTCGGGATATGGCACAGATACGCAGTATTTT
TRBD2,16,TRBV5-5,few,TRBJ2-3,CASSLAASGPTDTQYF,TGTGCCAGCAGCCTGGCGGCTAGCGGGCCCACAGATACGCAGTATTTT
.,10,TRBV30,.,TRBJ1-2,CAAKTGGYTF,TGTGCCGCTAAAACGGGGGGCTACACCTTC
.,13,TRBV19,.,TRBJ1-1,CASSMSGNTEAFF,TGTGCCAGTAGTATGAGCGGGAACACTGAAGCTTTCTTT
.,12,TRBV29-1,.,TRBJ1-1,CSVEGLAGEAFF,TGCAGCGTTGAAGGATTGGCGGGTGAAGCTTTCTTT
.,15,TRBV7-3,.,TRBJ2-2,CASSLQGGGVGELFF,TGTGCCAGCAGCTTACAGGGTGGGGGCGTCGGGGAGCTGTTTTTT
TRBD1,18,TRBV7-2,few,TRBJ2-3,CASSLAPPGTGVQDTQYF,TGTGCCAGCAGCTTAGCCCCCCCCGGGACAGGGGTGCAAGATACGCAGTATTTT
TRBD2,15,TRBV19,.,TRBJ2-3,CASSVTSGRSDTQYF,TGTGCCAGTAGCGTGACTAGCGGGAGATCAGATACGCAGTATTTT
.,15,TRBV28,.,TRBJ2-2,CASNVGATNTGELFF,TGTGCCAGCAACGTCGGAGCTACGAACACCGGGGAGCTGTTTTTT
.,15,TRBV7-3,.,TRBJ2-6,CASSGGGTGANVLTF,TGTGCCAGCAGCGGGGGCGGTACTGGGGCCAACGTCCTGACTTTC
.,12,TRBV15,.,TRBJ1-1,CASKDLNTEAFF,TGTGCGAGCAAAGACTTAAACACTGAAGCTTTCTTT
.,14,TRBV19,.,TRBJ1-4,CASSIIRDSEKLFF,TGTGCCAGTAGTATAATCAGGGATTCGGAAAAACTGTTTTTT
.,13,TRBV28,once,TRBJ2-6,CASSFLGANVLTF,TGTGCCAGCAGTTTTCTTGGGGCCAACGTCCTGACTTTC
TRBD1,15,TRBV7-2,.,TRBJ1-3,CASSLQGAVGNTIYF,TGTGCCAGCAGCTTACAGGGGGCGGTTGGAAACACCATATATTTT
.,13,TRBV27,.,TRBJ2-3,CASSFGGTDTQYF,TGTGCCAGCAGTTTCGGGGGCACAGATACGCAGTATTTT
.,16,TRBV2,.,TRBJ1-5,CASSDRGGMPNQPQHF,TGTGCCAGCAGTGACCGGGGGGGGATGCCCAATCAGCCCCAGCATTTT
.,13,TRBV6-6,.,TRBJ2-7,CASSSPRSYEQYF,TGTGCCAGCAGCTCACCCCGGAGCTACGAGCAGTACTTC
TRBD1,15,TRBV14,.,TRBJ2-3,CASKRTGERTDTQYF,TGTGCCAGCAAAAGGACAGGAGAACGCACAGATACGCAGTATTTT
TRBD1,15,TRBV5-4,few,TRBJ1-1,CASSRQGVFRTEAFF,TGTGCCAGCAGCCGACAGGGGGTTTTTCGCACTGAAGCTTTCTTT